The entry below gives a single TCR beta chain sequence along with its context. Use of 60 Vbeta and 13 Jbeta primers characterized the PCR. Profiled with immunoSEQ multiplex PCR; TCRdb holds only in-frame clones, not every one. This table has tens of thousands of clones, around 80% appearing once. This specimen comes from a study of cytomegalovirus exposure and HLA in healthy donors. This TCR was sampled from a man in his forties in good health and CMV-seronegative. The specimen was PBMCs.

CDR3 region: CASSFPQTYEQYF. DNA for the CDR3: TGTGCCAGCAGTTTCCCCCAAACCTACGAGCAGTACTTC. The chain employs TRBV28 and TRBJ2-7; D not certain. V gave up 3 bases and J gave up 2 bases, with 8 bases separating them. The CDR3 covers 13 residues. Germline CDR1 is MDHEN and CDR2 is SYDVKM.